A single sample is the source of the 27 T cell receptor beta chains below, sequenced in a study of B cell selection in AIRE deficiency. The regulatory T cell sort gate was CD4+CD25hiCD127low/negative. The repertoire was sequenced with immunoSEQ multiplex PCR; TCRdb's copy has only in-frame clones and lacks some. The sample lists about 26,000 clones, about 90% occurring once. The specimen sequenced was CD4+CD25+ Tregs sorted from PBMCs. Receptors originate from a human donor in good health.

V usage is TRBV11-2 and J usage is TRBJ2-7; tentatively, D is TRBD2 (5 bases). This CDR3 is built from 14 residues. CDR1 SGHAT and CDR2 FQNNGV come from the germline V gene. V lost 7 bases and J lost 7, with 20 bases in between. The CDR3 DNA follows: TGTGCCAGCACCACGTCGCTAGCCTCTCGAGAGCAGTACTTC. Translation: CASTTSLASREQYF.

This chain connects TRBV19 to TRBJ2-7, with 10 nucleotides matching TRBD1. The germline CDR1 and CDR2 sequences are LNHDA and SQIVND (reference sequence). The junction had 7 bases not matched to a gene; V was cut back by 4 bases and J by 4 bases. The CDR3 spans 15 residues. The CDR3 spells CASSTVGQGLYEQYF. The CDR3 DNA reads TGTGCCAGTAGTACCGTGGGACAGGGGCTGTACGAGCAGTACTTC.

This CDR3 is CASSPGSSTDTQYF. The CDR3 nucleotides read TGTGCCAGCAGTCCGGGTTCCAGCACAGATACGCAGTATTTT. The chain is built from TRBV6-4 and TRBJ2-3; D unresolved. In germline, CDR1 is MRHNA, CDR2 SNTAGT. The CDR3 is 14 residues long. The ends were cut back, 5 bases at V and 0 bases at J, with 9 bases in the middle.

J is TRBJ1-2 and V is TRBV6-5; 8 bases fit TRBD1. Germline trimming cut 10 bases from V and 8 bases from J; bases unmatched to any gene: 6. CDR1 MNHEY and CDR2 SVGAGI come from the germline V gene. The CDR3 has 11 amino acids. CDR3 nucleotide sequence: TGTGCCACCGGACAGGGTGGGGGCTACACCTTC. It translates to CATGQGGGYTF.

A few counts support this clone. The chain combines TRBV5-1 with TRBJ1-1; maybe TRBD1 (5 bases). V was shortened by 2 bases and J by 1 base, with 6 bases between the two germline ends. This CDR3 is 13 amino acids long. Germline V gene sequence: CDR1 SGHRS, CDR2 YFSETQ. CDR3 amino acids: CASSFQGNTEAFF. CDR3 DNA sequence: TGCGCCAGCAGCTTTCAGGGGAACACTGAAGCTTTCTTT.

The V call is TRBV2, the J call TRBJ1-1; possibly TRBD1 for D (5 bases). Germline V gene sequence: CDR1 SNHLY, CDR2 FYNNEI. The CDR3 is made up of 14 amino acids. Deletions cut 4 bases from V and 5 bases from J, with 14 bases between. The CDR3 nucleotides are TGTGCCAGCAGTGCCAGGGAAGGTCGGACTGAAGCTTTCTTT. The encoded protein is CASSAREGRTEAFF.

V usage is TRBV7-6 and J usage is TRBJ2-7; D remains ambiguous. Germline V CDR1 and CDR2: SGHVS, FNYEAQ. There are 11 residues in the CDR3. Trimming left V 1 base short and J 4 bases short, with 2 bases between. DNA for the CDR3: TGTGCCAGCAGCTTAGAGTACGAGCAGTACTTC. Its protein is CASSLEYEQYF.

The V call is TRBV14, the J call TRBJ2-7, with a weak D call TRBD2 (6 bases). V was trimmed by 8 bases and J by 7 bases, leaving 12 bases between them. Germline-derived CDR1 and CDR2 are SGHDN and FVKESK. The CDR3 is made up of 11 amino acids. This chain's CDR3 is CASDRGKEQYF. The CDR3 DNA is TGTGCCAGCGACCGGGGGAAAGAGCAGTACTTC. Full variable domain (remainder filled in from reference TRBV14 and TRBJ2-7): EAGVTQFPSHSVIEKGQTVTLRCDPISGHDNLYWYRRVMGKEIKFLLHFVKESKQDESGMPNNRFLAERTGGTYSTLKVQPAELEDSGVYFCASDRGKEQYFGPGTRLTVT.

The chain uses TRBV6-5 and TRBJ1-2, with D hard to call. The CDR3 is 15 amino acids. CDR1 and CDR2 from the germline V gene are MNHEY and SVGAGI. Trimming stripped 7 bases from V and 4 bases from J, with 19 bases between. CDR3 sequence (DNA): TGTGCCAGCACCTCCTTTGGAGTAGGGCGCTATGGCTACACCTTC. This translates into CASTSFGVGRYGYTF.

The rearrangement uses TRBV14 and TRBJ1-2, with D possibly TRBD1 on 5 matching bases. The germline V gene encodes CDR1 SGHDN and CDR2 FVKESK. The CDR3 spans 13 residues. Trimming removed 1 base at V and 8 bases at J, with 11 bases between. CDR3: CASSQVRDGGYTF. The CDR3 DNA follows: TGTGCCAGCAGCCAAGTCCGGGACGGAGGCTACACCTTC.

The J gene is TRBJ2-3, the V gene TRBV6-6; no firm D call. Germline V gene data show CDR1 as MNHNY and CDR2 as SVGAGI (reference sequence). The CDR3 spans 15 residues. Trimming pared 6 bases from V and 4 bases from J, leaving 17 bases between. The CDR3, as DNA: TGTGCCAGCAGCCGCCTGGCCCCCCCAGCAGATACGCAGTATTTT. It is translated as CASSRLAPPADTQYF.

The V call is TRBV7-2, the J call TRBJ2-7, with 7 bases fitting TRBD2. The V segment lost 5 bases and the J segment 1 base; nucleotides outside the gene matches: 5. The CDR3 runs 14 residues. Germline V gene data show CDR1 as SGHTA and CDR2 as FQGNSA. The CDR3 loop is CASSPREVSYEQYF. CDR3 DNA: TGTGCCAGCAGCCCCCGGGAGGTTTCCTACGAGCAGTACTTC.

V is TRBV5-6 and J is TRBJ1-3, with 11 bases that match TRBD1. J was trimmed by 4 bases and V by 3 bases; bases with no gene match: 9. CDR1 is SGHDT and CDR2 is YYEEEE in the germline V gene. The CDR3 runs 17 residues. The CDR3 DNA reads as TGTGCCAGCAGCTCTCCGGGACAGGGGGTTTTCGGAAACACCATATATTTT. Encoded protein: CASSSPGQGVFGNTIYF.

The chain links TRBV27 to TRBJ2-7; no definite D call. CDR3 length: 14 amino acids. From germline, CDR1 is MNHEY and CDR2 SMNVEV (reference sequence). Trimming removed 2 bases from V and 1 base from J, with 9 bases in between. The CDR3 reads CASSLKVESYEQYF. In DNA, the CDR3 is TGTGCCAGCAGTTTAAAGGTCGAGTCCTACGAGCAGTACTTC.

This chain joins TRBV6-1 and TRBJ1-4; D unresolved. The V end was cut by 6 bases, the J end by 0 bases, with 8 bases between. The CDR3 is 14 amino acids. Germline-derived CDR1 and CDR2 are MNHNS and SASEGT. This CDR3 is CASSDLATNEKLFF. The CDR3 region has the DNA TGTGCCAGCAGCGACCTTGCAACTAATGAAAAACTGTTTTTT.

This chain joins TRBV19 and TRBJ2-2; unclear D gene. The V end was cut by 5 bases, the J end by 2 bases, with 3 bases between. The CDR3 contains 12 residues. Germline V gives CDR1 LNHDA, CDR2 SQIVND (reference sequence). Written as DNA, the CDR3 is TGTGCCAGTAGTGCCAACACCGGGGAGCTGTTTTTT. Amino acid sequence: CASSANTGELFF.

This clone was observed once. CDR3 region: CASSQVEAGELFF. CDR3 in DNA: TGCGCCAGCAGCCAAGTAGAGGCCGGGGAGCTGTTTTTT. The rearrangement joins TRBV4-1 to TRBJ2-2, with unresolved D. Germline lookup yields CDR1 MGHRA and CDR2 YSYEKL. The CDR3 contains 13 residues. Trimming shortened V by 1 base and J by 6 bases, and 6 bases separated the two germline ends.

This clone was seen once. The chain uses TRBV15 and TRBJ2-3; TRBD2 matches at 9 bases. The CDR3 totals 18 residues. CDR1 and CDR2 (germline): LNHNV, YYDKDF (reference sequence). J gave up 1 base and V 1 base, and 9 bases lay outside the gene matches. This chain's CDR3 is CATSRGRSGGFRTDTQYF. CDR3 nucleotides: TGTGCCACCAGCAGAGGGCGTAGCGGGGGATTCCGCACAGATACGCAGTATTTT.

The chain couples TRBV5-1 to TRBJ1-3, with unresolved D. CDR1 SGHRS and CDR2 YFSETQ come from the germline V gene. V was clipped by 3 bases and J by 4 bases, with 5 bases between them. This CDR3 spans 12 amino acids. The CDR3 loop is CASSYGGNTIYF. For the CDR3, the DNA is TGCGCCAGCAGCTACGGGGGAAACACCATATATTTT.

J is TRBJ1-5 and V is TRBV7-2, with D possibly TRBD1 on 6 matching bases. The germline CDR1 and CDR2 sequences are SGHTA and FQGNSA. The ends were cut back, 3 bases at V and 7 bases at J, with 13 bases in the middle. The CDR3 spans 14 residues. The chain's CDR3 is CASSLVGGWQPQHF. In nucleotides, the CDR3 is TGTGCCAGCAGCTTGGTCGGGGGCTGGCAGCCCCAGCATTTT.

This clone appeared a single time. The chain uses TRBV12-5 and TRBJ1-2, with a weak D call TRBD1 (6 bases). With 1 base removed from V and 4 bases from J, the gap between germline ends came to 7 bases. CDR1 LGHNT and CDR2 FRNRAP come from the germline V gene. This CDR3 is built from 13 residues. CDR3 DNA: TGTGCTAGTGGTTTGGAACAGGGCTATGGCTACACCTTC. Amino acid sequence: CASGLEQGYGYTF.

The V and J genes are TRBV27 and TRBJ2-2; 7 nucleotides align to TRBD1. The CDR3 consists of 15 residues. The J segment lost 1 base and the V segment lost 2 bases, leaving 1 base of the junction unmatched. CDR1 and CDR2 from the germline V gene are MNHEY and SMNVEV (reference sequence). This CDR3 reads CASSLRGRNTGELFF. Here the CDR3 DNA reads TGTGCCAGCAGTTTAAGGGGGCGGAACACCGGGGAGCTGTTTTTT.

The genes are TRBV5-1 and TRBJ1-2, with D possibly TRBD1 on 6 matching bases. V lost 0 bases and J 7 bases, leaving 16 bases between the germline ends. The CDR3 has 15 residues. Germline V lookup: CDR1 SGHRS, CDR2 YFSETQ. In DNA, the CDR3 is TGCGCCAGCAGCTTGGGTAGGGGGGCGCCCGGTGGCTACACCTTC. Protein: CASSLGRGAPGGYTF.

V and J are TRBV11-3 and TRBJ1-1; 8 bases fit TRBD1. CDR1 and CDR2 from the germline V gene are SGHNT and YENEEA. This CDR3 region has 14 residues. V lost 4 bases and J lost 1; bases outside the gene matches: 2. CDR3 coding DNA: TGTGCCAGCAGCTCGGGGACAGGGAACACTGAAGCTTTCTTT. Protein product: CASSSGTGNTEAFF.

This clone is a singleton in its sample. The chain combines TRBV9 with TRBJ1-2; 7 bases fit TRBD1. Trimming removed 8 bases from V and 1 base from J; junction bases left unmatched: 2. Germline V gene sequence: CDR1 SGDLS, CDR2 YYNGEE. This CDR3 region has 12 residues. The CDR3 spells CARTGFNYGYTF. In DNA, the CDR3 is TGTGCCAGGACAGGGTTTAACTATGGCTACACCTTC.

This clone was found once. V and J are TRBV6-6 and TRBJ1-2; the D gene is possibly TRBD1 (5 bases). Germline V lookup: CDR1 MNHNY, CDR2 SVGAGI (reference sequence). The CDR3 runs to 14 residues. Trimming took off 0 bases at V and 12 bases at J, with 17 bases between the two ends. CDR3: CASSYSSGLLANTF. As DNA, the CDR3 is TGTGCCAGCAGTTACTCGTCGGGGCTCCTAGCTAACACCTTC.

The chain joins TRBV19 to TRBJ2-2; either TRBD1 or TRBD2 may supply D (6 bases each). The germline gives CDR1 LNHDA, CDR2 SQIVND (reference sequence). Between the trimmed V and J ends, which lost 5 bases and 0 bases, there was a span of 10 bases. The CDR3 covers 15 residues. This chain's CDR3 is CASSAGQSNTGELFF. For the CDR3, the DNA is TGTGCCAGTAGTGCGGGACAATCGAACACCGGGGAGCTGTTTTTT.